This TCR beta chain was captured by sequencing in a study of shared clonotypes between healthy human individuals. Findings and caveats of the study: Relative to their counterparts shared across all four donors, non-shared clonotypes exhibited diminished generation probabilities.

This CDR3 is 15 amino acids long. CDR1 is SGHTA, CDR2 FQGNSA, per germline. V was pared by 4 bases and J by 0 bases, with 13 bases between. As concerns this clone: Its specificity is unknown.

TCRdb's table, derived via immunoSEQ multiplex PCR, lists solely in-frame clones and lacks some. The profile shows roughly 1 million clones, around 78% of them singletons. Study donors comprised healthy, HIV-negative adults devoid of recent acute infection or vaccination. The V call is TRBV7-2, the J call TRBJ2-7; maybe TRBD2 (5 bases). Material: memory CD4+ T cells from PBMCs. Subset described: CD45RA-negative fraction. The receptor was isolated from a man between 18 and 29 years old in good health. Some clones in this sample may be carry-over from other donors' samples. The CDR3 nucleotides read TGTGCCAGCAGCTCCAGTGGACTCAGCTCCTACGAGCAGTACTTC. Its translation is CASSSSGLSSYEQYF. The variable domain in full, completed from reference TRBV7-2 and TRBJ2-7, reads GAGVSQSPSNKVTEKGKDVELRCDPISGHTALYWYRQSLGQGLEFLIYFQGNSAPDKSGLPSDRFSAERTGGSVSTLTIQRTQQEDSAVYLCASSSSGLSSYEQYFGPGTRLTVT.